What follows are 25 T cell receptor beta chains derived from one specimen sequenced in a study of shared clonotypes between healthy human individuals. Repertoires were generated with immunoSEQ multiplex PCR, while TCRdb's copy carries only in-frame clones and drops some. The sample gives about 2.1 million clones, 85% to 95% of which show up once; less than 2% is in the top ten. Naive CD8 populations comprised CD45RO-negative cells positively selected for CCR7, excluding terminally differentiated effector memory CD45RA+ cells. The sample comprised naive CD8+ T cells from PBMCs. These receptors came from a man aged 18 to 30 in good health. Some clones in this sample may be carry-over from other donors' samples.

This chain joins TRBV23-1 and TRBJ2-7; possible D gene TRBD2, 7 bases. TRBV23-1 carries the ORF label, with uncertain function. With 8 bases removed from V and 4 bases from J, the gap between germline ends came to 21 bases. There are 15 residues in the CDR3. CDR3 bases: TGCGCCAGCCGGGGGGAGGAGACAGGACTGTACGAGCAGTACTTC. Translation: CASRGEETGLYEQYF.

The chain links TRBV4-2 to TRBJ2-1, with 9 positions matching TRBD2. The junction had 1 base not matched to a gene; V was cut back by 2 bases and J by 2 bases. CDR1 and CDR2 from the germline V gene are LGHNA and YNFKEQ. This CDR3 has 15 amino acids. The CDR3 DNA sequence: TGTGCCAGCAGCCAACTAGCGGGACCCTACAATGAGCAGTTCTTC. Amino acid sequence: CASSQLAGPYNEQFF.

For the CDR3, the DNA is TGTGCCAGCAGTGAAGCGGGGGGTAAATTCGAGCAGTACTTC. Its protein product is CASSEAGGKFEQYF. The J gene is TRBJ2-7, the V gene TRBV2; perhaps TRBD2 as D (6 bases). Per the germline V gene, CDR1 is SNHLY and CDR2 is FYNNEI. The CDR3 contains 14 residues. The V gene lost 0 bases and the J gene lost 6 bases, with 12 bases spanning the gap.

This clone was seen just once. The genes are TRBV6-6 and TRBJ1-1; 7 positions agree with TRBD1. V was clipped by 0 bases and J by 5 bases; unmatched bases: 6. CDR3 length: 15 residues. Germline V CDR1 and CDR2: MNHNY, SVGAGI (reference sequence). Here the CDR3 reads CASSYSETGRTEAFF. The CDR3 DNA follows: TGTGCCAGCAGTTACTCTGAGACAGGGAGAACTGAAGCTTTCTTT.

The J gene is TRBJ2-1, the V gene TRBV7-9, with 7 bases identical to TRBD2. Looked up from germline, CDR1 is SEHNR and CDR2 is FQNEAQ (reference sequence). J was trimmed by 5 bases and V by 7 bases; bases with no gene match: 8. This CDR3 is 14 amino acids long. The CDR3 here is CASILTSGNNEQFF. The DNA of the CDR3 is TGTGCCAGCATCCTTACAAGCGGGAACAATGAGCAGTTCTTC. The whole variable domain, filled in from reference TRBV7-9 and TRBJ2-1, reads DTGVSQNPRHKITKRGQNVTFRCDPISEHNRLYWYRQTLGQGPEFLTYFQNEAQLEKSRLLSDRFSAERPKGSFSTLEIQRTEQGDSAMYLCASILTSGNNEQFFGPGTRLTVL.

The CDR3, as DNA: TGTGCCAGCAGCCCTCGGGCAGCGCTGGGAACTGAAGCTTTCTTT. Translated, it gives CASSPRAALGTEAFF. The gene calls are TRBV13 and TRBJ1-1; no definite D call. The CDR3 is 15 amino acids. V lost 5 bases and J lost 5, with 18 bases in between. Germline V CDR1 and CDR2: PRHDT, FYEKMQ (reference sequence). Full variable domain (outside the CDR3, taken from reference TRBV13 and TRBJ1-1): AAGVIQSPRHLIKEKRETATLKCYPIPRHDTVYWYQQGPGQDPQFLISFYEKMQSDKGSIPDRFSAQQFSDYHSELNMSSLELGDSALYFCASSPRAALGTEAFFGQGTRLTVV.

Remarks on this clone: Other DNA sequences of this sample code for an identical CDR3. The V call is TRBV27, the J call TRBJ2-2; D gene ambiguous. Germline V CDR1 and CDR2: MNHEY, SMNVEV (reference sequence). Trimming took 4 bases from V and 1 from J, leaving 4 bases between them. The length of the CDR3 is 13 residues. The CDR3 DNA sequence: TGTGCCAGCAGTTCCTTGAACACCGGGGAGCTGTTTTTT. It specifies CASSSLNTGELFF.

The J gene is TRBJ2-2, the V gene TRBV7-2; D might be TRBD1 (5 bases). Trimming took off 5 bases at V and 2 bases at J, with 18 bases between the two ends. The CDR3 sequence is 17 residues long. Germline CDR1 reads SGHTA; CDR2 reads FQGNSA. Written as DNA, the CDR3 is TGTGCCAGCAGCCAAAGGGCCTTTGGACACAACACCGGGGAGCTGTTTTTT. This gives the protein CASSQRAFGHNTGELFF.

This chain's CDR3 is CASSLGWDRQRETQYF. For the CDR3, the DNA is TGTGCCAGCAGCTTGGGGTGGGACAGGCAACGGGAGACCCAGTACTTC. This chain joins TRBV7-2 and TRBJ2-5; 8 nucleotides agree with TRBD1. In germline, CDR1 is SGHTA, CDR2 FQGNSA. V shed 3 bases, J shed 5 bases, and the junction held 11 bases outside the gene matches. CDR3 length: 16 residues. Full variable domain (rest looked up from reference TRBV7-2 and TRBJ2-5): GAGVSQSPSNKVTEKGKDVELRCDPISGHTALYWYRQSLGQGLEFLIYFQGNSAPDKSGLPSDRFSAERTGGSVSTLTIQRTQQEDSAVYLCASSLGWDRQRETQYFGPGTRLLVL.

A word on this clone: A junction end diverges from the germline sequence, so it may reflect a read error. The genes are TRBV28 and TRBJ2-7, with 13 bases lining up with TRBD2. The germline V gene encodes CDR1 MDHEN and CDR2 SYDVKM. This CDR3 is built from 14 residues. This chain's CDR3 is CASSFRVGLAGLSF. The CDR3 nucleotides read TGTGCCAGCAGTTTTAGAGTGGGACTAGCGGGACTGTCCTTC.

This clone was found once. The chain joins TRBV7-9 to TRBJ2-1, with 12 bases matching TRBD2. The germline gives CDR1 SEHNR, CDR2 FQNEAQ (reference sequence). CDR3 size: 17 residues. The V gene end was trimmed by 2 bases and the J gene end by 6 bases; junction bases not matched to a gene: 8. The DNA of the CDR3 is TGTGCCAGCAGCTTAACCCGACTAGCGGGAGCCTCCAATGAGCAGTTCTTC. This sequence encodes CASSLTRLAGASNEQFF.

This chain joins TRBV7-9 and TRBJ2-4; 8 bases fit TRBD1. Losses at the gene ends were 5 bases for V and 2 bases for J; bases not matched to a gene: 11. This CDR3 spans 17 amino acids. From germline, CDR1 is SEHNR and CDR2 FQNEAQ (reference sequence). The CDR3 spells CASSNDRGEGTKNIQYF. CDR3 sequence (DNA): TGTGCCAGCAGCAATGACAGGGGCGAGGGAACCAAAAACATTCAGTACTTC.

The chain joins TRBV9 to TRBJ2-2, with 8 bases that match TRBD2. The CDR3 extends over 16 amino acids. V was clipped by 4 bases and J by 3 bases; unmatched bases: 8. Germline loops: CDR1 SGDLS, CDR2 YYNGEE. This CDR3 reads CASSPPSGRDTGELFF. Here the CDR3 DNA reads TGTGCCAGCAGCCCTCCTAGCGGGCGGGACACCGGGGAGCTGTTTTTT. Full variable domain (remainder filled in from reference TRBV9 and TRBJ2-2): DSGVTQTPKHLITATGQRVTLRCSPRSGDLSVYWYQQSLDQGLQFLIQYYNGEERAKGNILERFSAQQFPDLHSELNLSSLELGDSALYFCASSPPSGRDTGELFFGEGSRLTVL.

The chain carries TRBV28 and TRBJ2-7; D tentatively fits TRBD1 or TRBD2 (5 bases each). V dropped 3 bases and J dropped 7 bases, with 13 bases sitting between them. CDR1 and CDR2 (germline): MDHEN, SYDVKM. The length of the CDR3 is 13 residues. CDR3 coding DNA: TGTGCCAGCAGTTTCTCGCTGTGGGGGGAGCAGTACTTC. Translated: CASSFSLWGEQYF.

The J gene is TRBJ2-3, the V gene TRBV7-9; 10 bases fit TRBD2. J gave up 5 bases and V 1 base, and 3 bases lay outside the gene matches. Germline CDR1 and CDR2: SEHNR and FQNEAQ (reference sequence). The CDR3 sequence is 15 residues long. The CDR3 nucleotides are TGTGCCAGCAGCTTAGAGGCTAGCGGGAGAGATACGCAGTATTTT. As protein: CASSLEASGRDTQYF.

The chain has TRBV4-1 and TRBJ2-7, with D perhaps assigned TRBD1 or TRBD2 (7 bases each). This CDR3 comprises 16 residues. Germline CDR1 reads MGHRA; CDR2 reads YSYEKL. V was clipped by 4 bases and J by 3 bases, with 19 bases between them. The CDR3, as DNA: TGCGCCAGCAGCCCCACCCAGGGGGGACTAAACTACGAGCAGTACTTC. Encoded protein: CASSPTQGGLNYEQYF.

The chain employs TRBV2 and TRBJ2-7, with 9 bases that match TRBD1. Germline CDR1 reads SNHLY; CDR2 reads FYNNEI. This CDR3 is built from 16 residues. V was pared by 0 bases and J by 9 bases, with 12 bases of the junction left unmatched. The CDR3 DNA is TGTGCCAGCAGTGAAGCACCAGGACAGGGGATTTCGATGCAGTACTTC. This codes for CASSEAPGQGISMQYF. The whole variable domain, remainder taken from reference TRBV2 and TRBJ2-7, is EPEVTQTPSHQVTQMGQEVILRCVPISNHLYFYWYRQILGQKVEFLVSFYNNEISEKSEIFDDQFSVERPDGSNFTLKIRSTKLEDSAMYFCASSEAPGQGISMQYFGPGTRLTVT.

The chain combines TRBV15 with TRBJ2-7; D call uncertain. This CDR3 has 14 amino acids. V shed 6 bases and J shed 0 bases, with 12 bases lying between them. In germline, CDR1 is LNHNV, CDR2 YYDKDF (reference sequence). DNA for the CDR3: TGTGCCACCAGTTTGAGCGAACTCTCCTACGAGCAGTACTTC. Translated: CATSLSELSYEQYF.

As to this clone: Additional DNA sequences in this sample encode the identical CDR3. CDR3 sequence reads: CASSVGADSYEQYF. Here the CDR3 DNA reads TGTGCCAGCAGCGTAGGAGCGGACTCCTACGAGCAGTACTTC. V and J are TRBV9 and TRBJ2-7; D may be TRBD2 (5 bases). Germline V gene sequence: CDR1 SGDLS, CDR2 YYNGEE. The V and J ends lost 0 bases and 0 bases respectively, with 7 bases between them. The CDR3 runs 14 residues.

This chain joins TRBV28 and TRBJ2-5; 7 nucleotides align to TRBD2. CDR3 length: 13 residues. V was pared by 8 bases and J by 5 bases, with 8 bases of the junction left unmatched. CDR1 is MDHEN, CDR2 SYDVKM, per germline. CDR3 in amino acids: CASGRDFQETQYF. DNA for the CDR3: TGTGCCAGCGGGAGGGACTTCCAGGAGACCCAGTACTTC.

The chain has TRBV10-3 and TRBJ2-7, with D unclear. Trimming stripped 0 bases from V and 1 base from J, with 10 bases between. The CDR3 covers 15 residues. Per germline, CDR1 ENHRY and CDR2 SYGVKD. The CDR3 loop is CAISESTSPSYEQYF. Here the CDR3 DNA reads TGTGCCATCAGTGAGTCGACGAGTCCTTCCTACGAGCAGTACTTC.

The chain carries TRBV6-1 and TRBJ2-7, with 7 bases identical to TRBD1. The germline V gene encodes CDR1 MNHNS and CDR2 SASEGT. The CDR3 runs to 15 residues. Trimming removed 4 bases from V and 0 bases from J; junction bases left unmatched: 6. CDR3 region: CASSVFRDSSYEQYF. CDR3 nucleotide sequence: TGTGCCAGCAGTGTCTTCCGGGACAGCTCCTACGAGCAGTACTTC.

The rearrangement links TRBV11-2 to TRBJ2-3; D not resolved. The germline CDR1 and CDR2 sequences are SGHAT and FQNNGV. The CDR3 totals 12 residues. The V gene lost 5 bases and the J gene lost 3 bases, with 6 bases spanning the gap. CDR3 in DNA: TGTGCCAGCAGCCTGCATACAGATACGCAGTATTTT. This gives the protein CASSLHTDTQYF.

The V gene is TRBV11-2, the J gene TRBJ1-5; D is unresolved. V lost 1 base and J 6 bases, leaving 10 bases between the germline ends. The germline gives CDR1 SGHAT, CDR2 FQNNGV. The CDR3 covers 14 residues. The CDR3 protein is CASSLAGSSQPQHF. CDR3 DNA: TGTGCCAGCAGCTTAGCTGGGAGTTCTCAGCCCCAGCATTTT.

The chain links TRBV28 to TRBJ2-2; D gene unclear. Looked up from germline, CDR1 is MDHEN and CDR2 is SYDVKM. The V gene lost 5 bases and the J gene lost 5 bases, with 12 bases spanning the gap. The CDR3 loop spans 14 amino acids. CDR3 protein: CASSPRPGTGELFF. The DNA for the CDR3 is TGTGCCAGCAGTCCCCGGCCAGGAACCGGGGAGCTGTTTTTT.